This T cell receptor beta chain was recovered during a study of molecular identifiers for immune sequencing clone quantification (dated by TCRdb to the late 2010s). Study-wide context: For a replicate experiment, RNA from about 21,000 or 97,000 naive CD8 T cells was divided into five aliquots, of which four were sequenced. This methods study benchmarked molecular-identifier clustering-based TCR repertoire sequencing (MIDCIRS) and TCR RNA copy counting, using CD8 T cells to do so. Overall study results and their limits: Even against a background of one million naive CD8 T cells, spiked-in Jurkat TCR RNA amounting to a single cell's worth was reported to be detectable. Modeling estimated around 3 recovered TCR RNA copies per cell, compared with about 10 by digital PCR, which implies 30% to 35% capture efficiency. In CMV-specific effector cells, clones with more than 20 RNA copies contained over 99% of molecules, whereas in naive cells such clones contained under 1% of molecules. Highly expanded clone sizes could be underestimated if identical TCR molecules share a barcode. Spiked-in Jurkat TCR RNA (about 10 copies' worth), which is not part of the donor repertoire, was contained in the naive libraries. Without barcode sub-clustering, chimeric consensus sequences inflated TCR diversity; chimeras reached as high as 47%.

Naive CD8 T cell libraries were made from 20,000 to 1,000,000 sorted cells using 10%, 30% or 50% of purified RNA. Naive CD8 T cells were FACS-sorted as CD8+CD4-CCR7+CD45RA+ on a BD FACSAria II into RLT Plus buffer. Around 10 TCR copies' worth of Jurkat RNA were spiked into roughly 17,000-1,100,000 naive CD8 T cell samples to test detection sensitivity. CD8 T cells were enriched using RosetteSep CD8+ T Cell Enrichment Cocktail and Ficoll-Paque, and the enriched cells then underwent ACK red cell lysis. Library preparation was by PCR. The listed sequencing device is NextSeq 500. Preparation of bulk TCR libraries followed a previously described approach, with the TCR primers listed in Table S5. Purification of total RNA was performed with the Qiagen AllPrep DNA/RNA kit. Before any analysis, reads coming from multiple sequencing runs of the same library were combined into one pool. Under the source paper's analysis protocol: Only reads with exact TCR constant sequence were kept, trimmed to 150 nt, and grouped by their 12-nt molecular barcodes. Reads inside each barcode group were sub-clustered using a 15% Levenshtein threshold, and a quality-weighted consensus sequence was constructed for each RNA molecule. Non-functional sequences were discarded, and so were lower-count sequences lying one edit away from another sequence. Based on fitting two negative binomial distributions, any barcode sub-cluster with under 20% of the maximum read count was discarded. TCRdb handled the public reads itself, with Q25 trimming in fastp and clone calling in MiXCR, and kept productive beta chains. Rows are combined by CDR3 protein, so each entry shows the most common genes and DNA. These V and J calls derive from TCRdb rather than the authors' analysis. Here the sample has a few hundred thousand distinct CDR3 sequences; around 23% occur a single time. The ten largest clones add up to about 0.75% of the sample.

According to the germline V gene (reference sequence), CDR1 reads SEHNR and CDR2 reads FQNEAQ. Its CDR3 holds 14 amino acids, cysteine through phenylalanine. Here the CDR3 DNA is all that survives: 42 bases in frame from base 1. From V the trimming removes 4 bases and from J it removes 5 bases, while the gene matches leave 5 bases of the junction unaccounted for. Many counts were recorded for this clonotype. Its antigen specificity is not known. Per-base quality was not reported, and no clone a single base away is much larger than it. The chain couples TRBV7-9 to TRBJ2-7; TRBD1 agrees with 10 junctional bases. The sequence was collected from a human donor in good health. Some libraries in this study had Jurkat cell RNA spiked in. The sample taken for sequencing was naive CD8+ T cells from blood, with Jurkat cell RNA spiked in. The cell subset or site label, as the study defines it: FACS-sorted CD8+CD4-CCR7+CD45RA+ naive T cells. CDR3 sequence: CASSSRDRGHEQYF. The bases are TGTGCCAGCAGCTCCCGGGACAGGGGCCACGAGCAGTACTTC.